These 4 T cell receptor beta chains came from one sample sequenced in a study of blood T cell repertoires in COVID-19 (dated by TCRdb to about 2020). To prepare the library, the immunoSEQ multiplex PCR assay was applied. TCRdb obtained this table from immuneACCESS and retained in-frame rearrangements with V and J assigned. These tables miss some clones; where compared with another copy, unresolved V genes account for less than half of the shortfall, and the remainder is unexplained. Here the sample has 130,000 to 150,000 clones; approximately 88% occur a single time. Less than 2% of the sample belongs to the ten largest clones. The sample was peripheral blood. These receptors originate from a woman between 50 and 59 years old with acute or convalescent COVID-19.

The chain carries TRBV3-1 (or the pseudogene TRBV3-2) and TRBJ2-3; maybe TRBD2 (6 bases). V lost 5 bases and J 1 base, leaving 13 bases between the germline ends. In germline, CDR1 is LGHDT, CDR2 YNNKEL (reference sequence). This CDR3 has 15 amino acids. DNA of the CDR3: TGTGCCAGCAGCTTCCCGGGACTGGGCACAGATACGCAGTATTTT. This translates into CASSFPGLGTDTQYF.

The chain uses TRBV5-8 and TRBJ1-1; no definite D call. Germline lookup yields CDR1 SGHTS and CDR2 YDEGEE. V lost 1 base and J lost 2, with 9 bases in between. CDR3 size: 14 residues. The CDR3 reads CASSLNRFNTEAFF. CDR3 nucleotide sequence: TGTGCCAGCAGCTTGAATCGGTTTAACACTGAAGCTTTCTTT.

The chain carries TRBV6-5 and TRBJ1-2, with TRBD1 matching over 8 bases. The CDR3 contains 14 residues. V lost 6 bases to trimming and J lost 5 bases; unmatched junction nucleotides: 8. Germline loops: CDR1 MNHEY, CDR2 SVGAGI. The CDR3 here is CASRNDRGTYGYTF. CDR3 bases: TGTGCCAGCAGAAACGACAGGGGCACTTATGGCTACACCTTC.

This clone occurred once. The V call is TRBV6-1, the J call TRBJ2-1; perhaps TRBD1 as D (5 bases). The CDR3 contains 13 residues. Germline V gene lookup returns CDR1 MNHNS and CDR2 SASEGT. V lost 1 base, J lost 7 bases, and 8 bases lay in between. CDR3 nucleotides: TGTGCCAGCAGTGAAGTAGGGGTGAATGAGCAGTTCTTC. This gives the protein CASSEVGVNEQFF.